These 22 T cell receptor beta chains were all obtained from the same sample, sequenced in a study of T cells in Graves' hyperthyroidism and ophthalmopathy. From RNA transcripts, TCR beta CDR3 regions were amplified. With the HTBI primer set, the TCR CDR3 went through a first round of RT-PCR. TCRdb recomputed calls from the multiplex PCR reads with MiXCR, one row per CDR3 protein. The top ten hold approximately 49% of the sample, which has some 490,000 distinct CDR3 sequences, 22% seen once. Input material: blood. These receptors were taken from a woman between 70 and 85 years old with Graves' ophthalmopathy.

In this sample, this clonotype turned up a few times. This chain joins TRBV27 and TRBJ2-2, with D possibly matching TRBD2 (6 bases). Germline V lookup: CDR1 MNHEY, CDR2 SMNVEV (reference sequence). V was pared by 1 base and J by 5 bases, with 11 bases between. CDR3 length: 15 residues. The CDR3 nucleotides are TGTGCCAGCAGTTTATTGGCGGGGTTGACCGGGGAGCTGTTTTTT. Translation gives CASSLLAGLTGELFF.

The chain employs TRBV10-3 and TRBJ2-5; TRBD1 matches at 9 bases. Unmatched junction bases numbered 3, after V lost 0 bases and J lost 4 bases. CDR1 ENHRY and CDR2 SYGVKD come from the germline V gene. This CDR3 is built from 15 residues. CDR3 in DNA: TGTGCCATCAGTGAGTCTGGGACAGGGATAGAGACCCAGTACTTC. Translated: CAISESGTGIETQYF.

The rearrangement links TRBV7-9 to TRBJ2-7; TRBD1 matches at 12 bases. With 4 bases clipped from V and 5 bases from J, the junction kept 6 bases outside the gene matches. The CDR3 loop spans 15 amino acids. Germline CDR1 SEHNR, CDR2 FQNEAQ (reference sequence). CDR3: CASSSTGTGGDEQYF. The CDR3 DNA is TGTGCCAGCAGCTCCACCGGGACAGGGGGCGACGAGCAGTACTTC.

The gene calls are TRBV7-8 and TRBJ2-3, with 9 positions matching TRBD2. Germline-derived CDR1 and CDR2 are SGHVS and FQNEAQ. The ends lost 5 bases at V and 8 bases at J; junction bases unmatched: 14. CDR3 length equals 16 residues. The chain's CDR3 is CASSQFVLAGMGTQYF. For the CDR3, the DNA is TGTGCCAGCAGCCAATTCGTCCTAGCGGGAATGGGTACGCAGTATTTT.

There are many counts of this clonotype. The chain uses TRBV11-2 and TRBJ2-5; weak D call: TRBD2 (5 bases). V lost 1 base and J lost 5, with 11 bases in between. The germline gives CDR1 SGHAT, CDR2 FQNNGV. The CDR3 runs to 14 residues. CDR3 residues: CASSLAQPGETQYF. The CDR3 bases are TGTGCCAGCAGCTTAGCCCAGCCGGGGGAGACCCAGTACTTC.

This clonotype was detected a few times. V usage is TRBV20-1 and J usage is TRBJ1-1, with 7 positions matching TRBD1. Looked up from germline, CDR1 is DFQATT and CDR2 is SNEGSKA (reference sequence). The trim removed 1 base at V and 0 bases at J, leaving 2 bases unmatched. This CDR3 is built from 14 residues. The CDR3 sequence: CSARAGGLNTEAFF. CDR3 sequence (DNA): TGCAGTGCTAGAGCAGGGGGTTTGAACACTGAAGCTTTCTTT.

The chain combines TRBV7-6 with TRBJ1-5; a possible D gene is TRBD1 (5 bases). Germline CDR1 is SGHVS and CDR2 is FNYEAQ. This CDR3 region has 15 residues. Trimming shortened V by 5 bases and J by 4 bases, and 15 bases separated the two germline ends. The CDR3 sequence: CASSTGAGRNQPQHF. The CDR3 coding sequence is TGTGCCAGCAGCACCGGGGCGGGTCGTAATCAGCCCCAGCATTTT.

This clonotype was observed many times. This chain links TRBV28 with TRBJ1-2, with D possibly TRBD1 on 5 matching bases. The V gene's germline CDR1 is MDHEN and CDR2 SYDVKM. This CDR3 has 12 amino acids. Trimming removed 3 bases at V and 6 bases at J, with 8 bases between. The CDR3 DNA sequence: TGTGCCAGCAGTTTTTCAGGGAATGGCTACACCTTC. This codes for CASSFSGNGYTF.

This clonotype was counted a single time. V gene TRBV19 combines with J gene TRBJ2-5; 12 nucleotides agree with TRBD2. The length of the CDR3 is 16 residues. The germline V gene encodes CDR1 LNHDA and CDR2 SQIVND (reference sequence). J was trimmed by 5 bases and V by 4 bases; bases with no gene match: 8. The CDR3 spells CASSRRLAGDRETQYF. In DNA form, the CDR3 reads TGTGCCAGTAGTAGGAGACTAGCGGGAGATAGGGAGACCCAGTACTTC.

This clonotype has a handful of counts. The chain couples TRBV5-1 to TRBJ1-1; D might be TRBD1 (5 bases). The V gene lost 7 bases and the J gene lost 4 bases, with 14 bases spanning the gap. The germline gives CDR1 SGHRS, CDR2 YFSETQ. CDR3 length equals 13 residues. This CDR3 is CASGRGVTTEAFF. The CDR3, as DNA: TGCGCCAGCGGACGGGGGGTCACCACTGAAGCTTTCTTT.

This clonotype was found a few times. The chain combines TRBV5-1 with TRBJ1-1; maybe TRBD1 (5 bases). This CDR3 comprises 15 residues. The V gene's germline CDR1 is SGHRS and CDR2 YFSETQ. V was trimmed by 0 bases and J by 0 bases, leaving 9 bases between them. The CDR3, as DNA: TGCGCCAGCAGCTTGGGTAAACAGGTGAACACTGAAGCTTTCTTT. It encodes CASSLGKQVNTEAFF. The entire variable domain, with the rest obtained from reference TRBV5-1 and TRBJ1-1, is as follows: KAGVTQTPRYLIKTRGQQVTLSCSPISGHRSVSWYQQTPGQGLQFLFEYFSETQRNKGNFPGRFSGRQFSNSRSEMNVSTLELGDSALYLCASSLGKQVNTEAFFGQGTRLTVV.

This clonotype has just a few counts. The chain joins TRBV5-1 to TRBJ2-7; D is ambiguous. With 5 bases removed from V and 0 bases from J, the gap between germline ends came to 9 bases. Germline lookup yields CDR1 SGHRS and CDR2 YFSETQ. The CDR3 runs to 13 residues. CDR3 coding DNA: TGCGCCAGCAGGACACCGAGCTCCTACGAGCAGTACTTC. It encodes CASRTPSSYEQYF.

The genes are TRBV6-1 and TRBJ2-7, with 7 nucleotides matching TRBD1. Germline CDR1 and CDR2: MNHNS and SASEGT. The CDR3 sequence is 16 residues long. J gave up 5 bases and V 6 bases, and 16 bases lay outside the gene matches. CDR3 DNA sequence: TGTGCCAGCAGACCACCGGGGACAGCTTCAGACAACGAGCAGTACTTC. Translated: CASRPPGTASDNEQYF.

This clonotype was seen ten or more times. This sequence joins TRBV7-2 and TRBJ2-3; TRBD2 agrees at 8 bases. With V trimmed by 5 bases and J by 2 bases, 12 bases remained unmatched. Germline CDR1 SGHTA, CDR2 FQGNSA. This CDR3 spans 17 amino acids. CDR3 protein: CASSPSTSGPITDTQYF. The CDR3 nucleotides read TGTGCCAGCAGCCCTTCCACTAGCGGACCTATCACAGATACGCAGTATTTT.

CDR3 sequence reads: CASALGGVVEAFF. As DNA, the CDR3 is TGTGCTAGTGCCCTGGGAGGGGTTGTTGAAGCTTTCTTT. V is TRBV12-5 and J is TRBJ1-1, with D perhaps matching TRBD1 (5 bases). Germline assignment: CDR1 LGHNT and CDR2 FRNRAP. Deletions cut 7 bases from V and 7 bases from J, with 16 bases between. The CDR3 is 13 residues long.

The CDR3 reads CASSTTGTGGSGYTF. CDR3 sequence (DNA): TGTGCCAGCAGTACGACCGGGACAGGGGGCTCTGGCTACACCTTC. The chain joins TRBV6-1 to TRBJ1-2, with 12 bases aligning to TRBD1. Per the germline V gene, CDR1 is MNHNS and CDR2 is SASEGT. CDR3 length equals 15 residues. V lost 5 bases to trimming and J lost 7 bases; unmatched junction nucleotides: 8.

This clonotype was counted a few times. This chain connects TRBV12-3 or TRBV12-4 to TRBJ2-4; no definite D call. The germline V and J ends were trimmed by 4 bases and 6 bases, with 10 bases remaining between them. This CDR3 region has 13 residues. The DNA for the CDR3 is TGTGCCAGCAGTTCGCCCGACGTAAACATTCAGTACTTC. Its translation: CASSSPDVNIQYF.

This clonotype was observed a handful of times. This chain uses TRBV5-1 with TRBJ1-5; D might be TRBD1 (6 bases). Looked up from germline, CDR1 is SGHRS and CDR2 is YFSETQ. Trimming removed 4 bases from V and 5 bases from J, with 13 bases in between. The CDR3 has 14 residues. This chain's CDR3 is CASSETGRDQPQHF. CDR3 in DNA: TGCGCCAGCAGCGAGACAGGACGGGATCAGCCCCAGCATTTT.

This clonotype was counted between two and nine times. The chain uses TRBV20-1 and TRBJ2-1; no definite D call. CDR1 is DFQATT and CDR2 is SNEGSKA in the germline V gene (reference sequence). The CDR3 contains 12 residues. The V gene lost 4 bases and the J gene lost 4 bases, with 8 bases spanning the gap. CDR3 region: CSAIVGYNEQFF. As DNA, the CDR3 is TGCAGTGCTATCGTTGGGTACAATGAGCAGTTCTTC.

The J gene is TRBJ1-1, the V gene TRBV7-8, with D unclear. Germline values: CDR1 SGHVS, CDR2 FQNEAQ. This CDR3 is built from 16 residues. Between the trimmed V and J ends, which lost 2 bases and 1 base, there was a span of 14 bases. The CDR3 coding sequence is TGTGCCAGCAGCTTAATGACGCGCGGAGCGAACACTGAAGCTTTCTTT. Translated, it gives CASSLMTRGANTEAFF.

This clonotype appeared a few times. This chain uses TRBV11-3 with TRBJ2-1; 8 nucleotides match TRBD1. The trim removed 5 bases at V and 0 bases at J, leaving 9 bases unmatched. Per the germline V gene, CDR1 is SGHNT and CDR2 is YENEEA. The CDR3 loop spans 17 amino acids. The CDR3 DNA reads as TGTGCCAGCAGCCCTGGGAGGACAGGGTACTCCTACAATGAGCAGTTCTTC. Its protein product is CASSPGRTGYSYNEQFF.

This chain joins TRBV2 and TRBJ2-2; 9 bases are a match to TRBD1. The CDR3 consists of 16 residues. The junction had 9 bases not matched to a gene; V was cut back by 6 bases and J by 4 bases. Germline loops: CDR1 SNHLY, CDR2 FYNNEI. This chain's CDR3 is CASSQTGGAGTGELFF. CDR3 bases: TGTGCCAGCAGCCAAACAGGGGGCGCAGGCACCGGGGAGCTGTTTTTT. The full variable domain, completed using reference TRBV2 and TRBJ2-2, is EPEVTQTPSHQVTQMGQEVILRCVPISNHLYFYWYRQILGQKVEFLVSFYNNEISEKSEIFDDQFSVERPDGSNFTLKIRSTKLEDSAMYFCASSQTGGAGTGELFFGEGSRLTVL.